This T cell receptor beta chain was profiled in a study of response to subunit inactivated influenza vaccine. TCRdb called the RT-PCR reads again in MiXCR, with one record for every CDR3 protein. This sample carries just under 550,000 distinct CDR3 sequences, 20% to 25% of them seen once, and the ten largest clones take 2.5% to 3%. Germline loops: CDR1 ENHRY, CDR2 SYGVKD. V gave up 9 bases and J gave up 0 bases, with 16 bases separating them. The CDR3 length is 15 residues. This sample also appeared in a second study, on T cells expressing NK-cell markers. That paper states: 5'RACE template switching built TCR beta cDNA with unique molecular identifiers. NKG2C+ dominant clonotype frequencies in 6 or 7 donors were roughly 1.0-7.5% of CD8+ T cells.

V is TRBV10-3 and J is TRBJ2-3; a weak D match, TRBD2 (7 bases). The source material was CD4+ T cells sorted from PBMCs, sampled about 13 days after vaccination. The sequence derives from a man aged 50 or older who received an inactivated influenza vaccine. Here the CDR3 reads CAIGRGGTSTDTQYF. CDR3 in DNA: TGTGCCATAGGAAGGGGGGGCACTAGCACAGATACGCAGTATTTT.